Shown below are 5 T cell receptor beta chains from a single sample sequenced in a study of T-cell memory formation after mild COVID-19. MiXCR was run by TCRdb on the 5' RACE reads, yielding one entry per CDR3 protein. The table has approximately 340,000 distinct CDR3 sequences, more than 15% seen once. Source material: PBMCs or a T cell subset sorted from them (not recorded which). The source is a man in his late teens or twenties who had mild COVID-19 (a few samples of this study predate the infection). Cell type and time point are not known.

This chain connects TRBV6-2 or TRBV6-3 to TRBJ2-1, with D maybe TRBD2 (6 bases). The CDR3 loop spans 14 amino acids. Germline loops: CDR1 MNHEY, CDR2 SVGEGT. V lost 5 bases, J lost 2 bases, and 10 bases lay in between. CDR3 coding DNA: TGTGCCAGCAGTCAGGCGGGGACCTACAATGAGCAGTTCTTC. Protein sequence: CASSQAGTYNEQFF.

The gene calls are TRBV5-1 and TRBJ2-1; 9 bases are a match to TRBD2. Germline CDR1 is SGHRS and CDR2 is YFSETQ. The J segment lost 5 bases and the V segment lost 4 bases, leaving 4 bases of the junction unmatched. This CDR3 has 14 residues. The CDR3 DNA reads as TGCGCCAGCAGCGTCCTAGCGGGGAACAATGAGCAGTTCTTC. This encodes CASSVLAGNNEQFF.

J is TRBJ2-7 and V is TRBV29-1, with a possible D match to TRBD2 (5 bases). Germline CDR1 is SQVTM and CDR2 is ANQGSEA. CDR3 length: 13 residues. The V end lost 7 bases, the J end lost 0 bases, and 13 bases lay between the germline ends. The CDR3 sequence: CSGVSGSSYEQYF. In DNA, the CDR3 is TGCAGCGGCGTCTCGGGGAGCTCCTACGAGCAGTACTTC.

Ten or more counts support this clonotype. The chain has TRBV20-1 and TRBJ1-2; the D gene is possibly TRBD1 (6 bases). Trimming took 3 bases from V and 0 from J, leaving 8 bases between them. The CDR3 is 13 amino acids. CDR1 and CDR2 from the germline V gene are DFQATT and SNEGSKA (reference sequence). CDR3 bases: TGCAGTGCTAGGGACAGAGCTAACTATGGCTACACCTTC. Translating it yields CSARDRANYGYTF.

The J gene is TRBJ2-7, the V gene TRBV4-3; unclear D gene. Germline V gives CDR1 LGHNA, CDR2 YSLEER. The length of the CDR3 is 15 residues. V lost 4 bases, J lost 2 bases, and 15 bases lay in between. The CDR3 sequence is CASSPSGTAAYEQYF. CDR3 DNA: TGCGCCAGCAGCCCTTCCGGCACCGCAGCCTACGAGCAGTACTTC.